A single sample is the source of the 28 T cell receptor beta chains below, sequenced in a study of post-analysis software for immune sequencing data. TCR beta cDNA libraries included unique molecular identifiers. TCRdb itself ran the PCR reads through MiXCR, one entry per CDR3 protein. The table lists under 200,000 distinct CDR3 sequences, under 40% of them singletons. This sample comprised blood, obtained after autologous hematopoietic stem cell transplantation. The receptors shown here come from a girl between 5 and 17 years old with multiple sclerosis.

The chain employs TRBV5-1 and TRBJ2-5; 7 positions match TRBD2. V was pared by 0 bases and J by 3 bases, with 8 bases of the junction left unmatched. Germline CDR1 reads SGHRS; CDR2 reads YFSETQ. This CDR3 spans 16 amino acids. CDR3 DNA: TGCGCCAGCAGCTTGGCCCCCAGGACTAGAGAAGAGACCCAGTACTTC. Protein product: CASSLAPRTREETQYF.

The chain couples TRBV7-8 to TRBJ2-1; no clear D gene. Germline V gene data show CDR1 as SGHVS and CDR2 as FQNEAQ. This CDR3 has 14 amino acids. V was shortened by 5 bases and J by 0 bases, with 8 bases between the two germline ends. CDR3 nucleotide sequence: TGTGCCAGCAGCCCTGGTGCCTCCTACAATGAGCAGTTCTTC. Its translation is CASSPGASYNEQFF.

The V call is TRBV4-3, the J call TRBJ1-1; no clear D gene. CDR1 is LGHNA and CDR2 is YSLEER in the germline V gene. V was cut by 0 bases and J by 1 base, with 12 bases left in between. The CDR3 sequence is 16 residues long. CDR3 region: CASSQDQRGGNTEAFF. In DNA form, the CDR3 reads TGCGCCAGCAGCCAAGATCAACGGGGTGGGAACACTGAAGCTTTCTTT.

Concerning this clonotype: One junction end disagrees with the germline gene, perhaps due to a read error. This chain uses TRBV7-2 with TRBJ1-1; no firm D call. The CDR3 has 15 amino acids. The germline CDR1 and CDR2 sequences are SGHTA and FQGNSA. The CDR3 region is CASSLGQLLNTKAFF. CDR3 coding DNA: TGTGCCAGCAGCTTAGGGCAGCTCCTGAACACTAAAGCTTTCTTT.

This clonotype occurred a few times. Here the CDR3 reads CASSYRETLYGYTF. CDR3 nucleotide sequence: TGTGCCAGCAGTTACCGGGAAACCCTTTATGGCTACACCTTC. The J gene is TRBJ1-2, the V gene TRBV6-5, with no clear D. The CDR3 contains 14 residues. V dropped 2 bases and J dropped 5 bases, with 12 bases sitting between them. Germline V lookup: CDR1 MNHEY, CDR2 SVGAGI.

The sample holds a few counts of this clonotype. The chain employs TRBV20-1 and TRBJ2-1; D uncertain. Germline V gene lookup returns CDR1 DFQATT and CDR2 SNEGSKA (reference sequence). The CDR3 is made up of 13 amino acids. CDR3: CTPRVDSNNEQFF. CDR3 sequence (DNA): TGCACCCCACGGGTTGACTCGAACAATGAGCAGTTCTTC.

J is TRBJ2-3 and V is TRBV20-1, with 7 bases aligning to TRBD1. Germline V lookup: CDR1 DFQATT, CDR2 SNEGSKA (reference sequence). Germline trimming cut 0 bases from V and 2 bases from J; bases unmatched to any gene: 5. This CDR3 has 15 residues. CDR3 in amino acids: CSARDRDSNTDTQYF. In nucleotides, the CDR3 is TGCAGTGCTAGAGATCGGGACAGCAACACAGATACGCAGTATTTT.

This clonotype was observed a few times. The V and J genes are TRBV20-1 and TRBJ2-1, with D maybe TRBD1 (5 bases). Germline CDR1 is DFQATT and CDR2 is SNEGSKA (reference sequence). CDR3 length: 14 amino acids. V was clipped by 1 base and J by 5 bases, with 12 bases between them. The CDR3 region has the DNA TGCAGTGCTAGAGGGACATCCAGAGACAATGAGCAGTTCTTC. Translated: CSARGTSRDNEQFF.

The rearrangement joins TRBV7-9 to TRBJ2-7; 10 bases line up with TRBD1. The CDR3 has 14 amino acids. V shed 6 bases and J 5 bases; nucleotides not matched to a gene: 7. Looked up from germline, CDR1 is SEHNR and CDR2 is FQNEAQ (reference sequence). The CDR3 nucleotides are TGTGCCAGCAGTCCCGGGACAGGGGTTGACGAGCAGTACTTC. Translating gives CASSPGTGVDEQYF.

J is TRBJ2-7 and V is TRBV9, with 11 positions matching TRBD1. Germline assignment: CDR1 SGDLS and CDR2 YYNGEE. The V gene end was trimmed by 3 bases and the J gene end by 2 bases; junction bases not matched to a gene: 4. This CDR3 has 15 amino acids. The DNA of the CDR3 is TGTGCCAGCAGCGCGACGGGACAGGGGGCCTACGAGCAGTACTTC. Protein product: CASSATGQGAYEQYF.

V gene TRBV7-6 combines with J gene TRBJ1-2; 10 nucleotides line up with TRBD1. CDR3 length equals 15 residues. CDR1 and CDR2 from the germline V gene are SGHVS and FNYEAQ. Unmatched junction bases numbered 7, after V lost 5 bases and J lost 4 bases. The CDR3, as DNA: TGTGCCAGCAGCCAGAGGACAGGGGGGAGCTATGGCTACACCTTC. It codes for CASSQRTGGSYGYTF.

This clonotype turned up a few times. J is TRBJ2-5 and V is TRBV12-3 or TRBV12-4; maybe TRBD1 (6 bases). The CDR3 consists of 14 residues. Trimming shortened V by 6 bases and J by 4 bases, and 15 bases separated the two germline ends. The CDR3 sequence is CASRGTPRGETQYF. The CDR3 nucleotides read TGTGCCAGCAGAGGGACACCTCGGGGAGAGACCCAGTACTTC.

This clonotype has just a few counts. V is TRBV12-3 or TRBV12-4 and J is TRBJ2-3; D not certain. The CDR3 spans 14 residues. Trimming shortened V by 3 bases and J by 5 bases, and 12 bases separated the two germline ends. In DNA form, the CDR3 reads TGTGCCAGCAGTTTCGCCCACCCAATAGATACGCAGTATTTT. It yields the protein CASSFAHPIDTQYF.

This chain connects TRBV6-1 to TRBJ2-4; tentatively, D is TRBD2 (6 bases). The J call could be wrong; TRBJ2-7 is a better fit for the DNA end. This CDR3 spans 12 amino acids. The germline gives CDR1 MNHNS, CDR2 SASEGT. CDR3 loop: CATSRDFYEQYF. CDR3 in DNA: TGTGCCACTAGTCGGGACTTCTACGAGCAGTACTTC.

The genes are TRBV6-6 and TRBJ1-1; 7 nucleotides agree with TRBD1. The CDR3 extends over 14 amino acids. Trimming at V came to 4 bases and at J to 7 bases, leaving 9 bases not matched to a gene. Germline V gene sequence: CDR1 MNHNY, CDR2 SVGAGI (reference sequence). The CDR3 protein is CASSSDGTALEAFF. The CDR3 DNA sequence: TGTGCCAGCAGTTCCGACGGGACAGCCCTTGAAGCTTTCTTT.

J is TRBJ1-5 and V is TRBV2; D remains unclear. Germline CDR1 SNHLY, CDR2 FYNNEI. There are 12 residues in the CDR3. With 8 bases removed from V and 7 bases from J, the gap between germline ends came to 12 bases. The CDR3 bases are TGTGCCAGCGGGCAGACGGACCAGCCCCAGCATTTT. It translates to CASGQTDQPQHF.

This clonotype occurred a few times. The J gene is TRBJ2-5, the V gene TRBV11-3; 15 bases align to TRBD2. V was clipped by 4 bases and J by 4 bases; unmatched bases: 4. CDR1 is SGHNT, CDR2 YENEEA, per germline. This CDR3 is 16 amino acids long. The CDR3 is CASSSLGLAGGETQYF. The DNA for the CDR3 is TGTGCCAGCAGCTCCTTGGGACTAGCGGGAGGAGAGACCCAGTACTTC.

The V call is TRBV7-2, the J call TRBJ2-3, with D possibly TRBD1 on 7 matching bases. Germline loops: CDR1 SGHTA, CDR2 FQGNSA. The V gene lost 0 bases and the J gene lost 4 bases, with 14 bases spanning the gap. This CDR3 comprises 16 residues. In DNA form, the CDR3 reads TGTGCCAGCAGCTTAGCGTCGCAGGGGGGCGCAGATACGCAGTATTTT. It translates to CASSLASQGGADTQYF. The complete variable domain, with remaining parts taken from reference TRBV7-2 and TRBJ2-3, reads GAGVSQSPSNKVTEKGKDVELRCDPISGHTALYWYRQSLGQGLEFLIYFQGNSAPDKSGLPSDRFSAERTGGSVSTLTIQRTQQEDSAVYLCASSLASQGGADTQYFGPGTRLTVL.

On this clonotype: A single base separates this from a much larger clone, so it may be a read error. The CDR3 DNA reads as TGCGCCGGCAGCCATATAGGGAGGGGCCACGAGCAGTACTTC. This codes for CAGSHIGRGHEQYF. This chain uses TRBV4-3 with TRBJ2-7, with TRBD2 matching 7 bases. Germline lookup yields CDR1 LGHNA and CDR2 YSLEER. The CDR3 extends over 14 amino acids.

This chain connects TRBV7-9 to TRBJ2-1, with 7 bases matching TRBD1. This CDR3 has 14 residues. In germline, CDR1 is SEHNR, CDR2 FQNEAQ (reference sequence). V shed 5 bases, J shed 9 bases, and the junction held 10 bases outside the gene matches. DNA for the CDR3: TGTGCCAGCAGCCCAGACAGGGTTTTGAGTGAGCAGTTCTTC. It specifies CASSPDRVLSEQFF.

Sample share makes this clonotype medium-sized. The chain is built from TRBV4-1 and TRBJ2-7; 8 bases match TRBD2. CDR1 MGHRA and CDR2 YSYEKL come from the germline V gene. The CDR3 consists of 15 residues. With V trimmed by 2 bases and J by 3 bases, 6 bases remained unmatched. Here the CDR3 reads CASSQRGGVGYEQYF. CDR3 DNA sequence: TGCGCCAGCAGCCAACGGGGGGGAGTCGGCTACGAGCAGTACTTC.

This clonotype was detected many times. The chain recombines TRBV15 with TRBJ2-1; D remains unclear. Trimming took off 1 base at V and 1 base at J, with 11 bases between the two ends. This CDR3 contains 16 residues. Germline lookup yields CDR1 LNHNV and CDR2 YYDKDF (reference sequence). The CDR3 reads CATSRGVGYSYNEQFF. CDR3 sequence (DNA): TGTGCCACCAGCAGAGGGGTGGGCTATTCCTACAATGAGCAGTTCTTC.

The V call is TRBV13, the J call TRBJ2-5; D remains unclear. Germline V gene lookup returns CDR1 PRHDT and CDR2 FYEKMQ (reference sequence). The CDR3 runs 14 residues. Trimming left V 7 bases short and J 11 bases short, with 23 bases between. CDR3 residues: CASKPSSNRHEQYF. The CDR3 coding sequence is TGTGCCAGCAAGCCCTCCAGCAATCGCCATGAGCAGTACTTC.

This clonotype was recorded a few times. J is TRBJ2-4 and V is TRBV7-2; D call uncertain. V lost 1 base, J lost 0 bases, and 10 bases lay in between. The CDR3 loop spans 16 amino acids. The germline V gene encodes CDR1 SGHTA and CDR2 FQGNSA. CDR3 in amino acids: CASSLDKILAKNIQYF. The CDR3 DNA sequence: TGTGCCAGCAGCTTAGACAAGATTCTAGCCAAAAACATTCAGTACTTC.

This clonotype was recorded a few times. The chain employs TRBV11-3 and TRBJ2-7; 10 nucleotides align to TRBD2. V shed 8 bases and J 5 bases; nucleotides not matched to a gene: 9. CDR1 and CDR2 (germline): SGHNT, YENEEA. The CDR3 length is 14 residues. The CDR3 nucleotides are TGTGCCAGCGAAAGAGCGGGAGGGCCCCACGAGCAGTACTTC. Protein: CASERAGGPHEQYF.

The sample holds a few counts of this clonotype. The CDR3 protein is CASSVGDKNNEQYF. In DNA form, the CDR3 reads TGTGCCAGCAGCGTTGGGGACAAAAACAATGAGCAGTACTTC. V and J are TRBV9 and TRBJ2-1, with TRBD1 as a possible D gene (6 bases). TRBJ2-7 matches the DNA end more closely, so the J call is doubtful. The CDR3 runs to 14 residues. CDR1 and CDR2 from the germline V gene are SGDLS and YYNGEE.

This clonotype appeared a few times. The chain is built from TRBV7-2 and TRBJ2-7, with 8 positions matching TRBD1. The V gene end was trimmed by 5 bases and the J gene end by 2 bases; junction bases not matched to a gene: 5. The CDR3 is made up of 14 amino acids. Germline V gives CDR1 SGHTA, CDR2 FQGNSA. CDR3 sequence reads: CASSNRDRPYEQYF. The CDR3 nucleotides are TGTGCCAGCAGCAACCGGGACAGGCCCTACGAGCAGTACTTC.

The V call is TRBV9, the J call TRBJ2-1, with D perhaps given as TRBD1 or TRBD2 (5 bases each). Trimming stripped 0 bases from V and 5 bases from J, with 9 bases between. The CDR3 is 14 amino acids. The germline gives CDR1 SGDLS, CDR2 YYNGEE. CDR3 sequence reads: CASSVAGTDNEQFF. In DNA form, the CDR3 reads TGTGCCAGCAGCGTAGCTGGGACCGACAATGAGCAGTTCTTC. Combining the CDR3 with reference TRBV9 and TRBJ2-1 gives the whole variable domain DSGVTQTPKHLITATGQRVTLRCSPRSGDLSVYWYQQSLDQGLQFLIQYYNGEERAKGNILERFSAQQFPDLHSELNLSSLELGDSALYFCASSVAGTDNEQFFGPGTRLTVL.